Listed below are T cell receptor beta chains from one sample, sequenced in a study of human T cells and chemical hapten exposure. TCRdb re-called the RACE reads with MiXCR, one entry per CDR3 protein. The sample has 150,000 to 200,000 distinct CDR3 sequences, 14% seen once. The material sequenced was whole blood, taken in connection with sensitization to the hapten diphenylcyclopropenone (DPC). These TCRs come from a young woman with alopecia areata. Some clones in this sample may be carry-over from other donors' samples. Both conserved end residues are part of each CDR3. D genes are given only for firm matches. Size tells how often a clone was seen (once, few, many) or the class of an expanded clone, and some rows leave it out.

D	size	V	J	DNA	CDR3
TRBD1	few	TRBV12-3/TRBV12-4	TRBJ1-5	TGTGCCAGCAGTGACGTTGAGGACAGGGGTCTCAATCAGCCCCAGCATTTT	CASSDVEDRGLNQPQHF
.	.	TRBV6-2/TRBV6-3	TRBJ1-1	TGTGCCAGCAGTATGCGACGGTTTAACACTGAAGCTTTCTTT	CASSMRRFNTEAFF
.	.	TRBV29-1	TRBJ2-5	TGCAGCGTGGCCGGGACCAAAGAGACCCAGTACTTC	CSVAGTKETQYF
.	.	TRBV6-6	TRBJ2-3	TGTGCCAGCAGTTACTCGACAGGAGCAGATACGCAGTATTTT	CASSYSTGADTQYF
TRBD1	.	TRBV12-5	TRBJ2-7	TGTGCTAGTGGTTTGGCCAAATTGACAGGGGAGGCCTACGAGCAGTACTTC	CASGLAKLTGEAYEQYF
.	few	TRBV2	TRBJ1-2	TGTGCCAGCAAGGAGACCTTTGGCTACACCTTC	CASKETFGYTF
.	.	TRBV20-1	TRBJ2-7	TGCAGTGCTAGAGTAGCGGCTAGCTCCTACGAGCAGTACTTC	CSARVAASSYEQYF
.	many	TRBV30	TRBJ1-2	TGTGCCTGGAGTGTAGCCGGAGGACCTAACTATGGCTACACCTTC	CAWSVAGGPNYGYTF
.	.	TRBV14	TRBJ2-2	TGTGCCAGCAGCCAAGGCGTGGGTACCGGGGAGCTGTTTTTT	CASSQGVGTGELFF
.	.	TRBV12-3/TRBV12-4	TRBJ1-1	TGTGCCAGCAGTCCGGACGCGGCTGAAGCTTTCTTT	CASSPDAAEAFF
.	.	TRBV12-3/TRBV12-4	TRBJ2-7	TGTGCCAGCAGTTTAGGCGGGAACCACTACGAGCAGTACTTC	CASSLGGNHYEQYF
.	.	TRBV7-2	TRBJ2-7	TGTGCCAGCAGCTTCAGGGGTGATCCCCGCTACGAGCAGTACTTC	CASSFRGDPRYEQYF
.	many	TRBV20-1	TRBJ2-3	TGCAGTGCTAGAGATATGACGGGGGTCCCAGATACGCAGTATTTT	CSARDMTGVPDTQYF
.	many	TRBV5-1	TRBJ1-5	TGCGCCAGCACCCCGGACGGTGTCGGTAATCAGCCCCAGCATTTT	CASTPDGVGNQPQHF
TRBD1	.	TRBV28	TRBJ1-5	TGTGCCAACAGTTTGTACAGGGGATCGGGCAATCAGCCCCAGCATTTT	CANSLYRGSGNQPQHF
.	.	TRBV7-3	TRBJ1-3	TGTGCCAGCAGCCCCCACATGGGAAACACCATATATTTT	CASSPHMGNTIYF
.	.	TRBV11-1	TRBJ1-6	TGTGCCAGCAGCTTAAACAGATATAATTCACCCCTCCACTTT	CASSLNRYNSPLHF
.	.	TRBV27	TRBJ2-1	TGTGCCAGCAGACTCACAGGTCCGGGGCCCTACTCCTACAATGAGCAGTTCTTC	CASRLTGPGPYSYNEQFF
TRBD1	few	TRBV6-5	TRBJ2-7	TGTGCCAGCAGAAGCCCCCCGGGACAGGGTGCCGACGAGCAGTACTTC	CASRSPPGQGADEQYF
TRBD1	.	TRBV27	TRBJ2-2	TGTGCCAGCAGCCTCCAGGGGGTTCACGCGAACACCGGGGAGCTGTTTTTT	CASSLQGVHANTGELFF
.	once	TRBV7-2	TRBJ2-7	TGTGCCAGCAGCTCTATGGGGATTTCCTACGAGCAGTACTTC	CASSSMGISYEQYF
.	few	TRBV20-1	TRBJ1-2	TGCAGTGCTAGAGACCTGAACAGGGTCAAGGATGGCTACACCTTC	CSARDLNRVKDGYTF
.	few	TRBV29-1	TRBJ2-7	TGCAGCGTTGAAGATCCGGGGCCCTACGAGCAGTACTTC	CSVEDPGPYEQYF
.	.	TRBV29-1	TRBJ2-2	TGCAGCGTTGCGGGGGTTTACACCGGGGAGCTGTTTTTT	CSVAGVYTGELFF
TRBD1	.	TRBV3-1	TRBJ2-1	TGTGCCAGCAGCCCCCGGGACAGGGGATCCGAGCAGTTCTTC	CASSPRDRGSEQFF
TRBD1	.	TRBV7-2	TRBJ2-7	TGTGCCAGCAGCCAGCAAGCGACAGGGAGGCAGTACTTC	CASSQQATGRQYF
.	few	TRBV2	TRBJ2-2	TGTGCCAGCAGCTACAACGGGGAGCTGTTTTTT	CASSYNGELFF